Below, 14 T cell receptor beta chains from the same sample are listed, as sequenced in a study of cytomegalovirus exposure and HLA in healthy donors. The protocol was immunoSEQ multiplex PCR, while the TCRdb copy is restricted to in-frame clones and leaves out a portion. This repertoire shows 90,000 to 150,000 clones, around nine tenths found once; its top ten account for over 6%. The source material was PBMCs. Receptors were obtained from a woman in her late teens or twenties in good health and CMV-seropositive.

The chain has TRBV2 and TRBJ2-2; TRBD2 aligns across 11 bases. The CDR3 is 17 amino acids. The germline gives CDR1 SNHLY, CDR2 FYNNEI. V was clipped by 7 bases and J by 3 bases; unmatched bases: 10. In nucleotides, the CDR3 is TGTGCCAGCAAGAATAGCGGGAGGGCCGGATACACCGGGGAGCTGTTTTTT. Its protein product is CASKNSGRAGYTGELFF.

This clone was recorded once. J is TRBJ1-5 and V is TRBV12-5, with 7 positions matching TRBD1. V trimming: 5 bases; J trimming: 3 bases; junction bases outside the gene matches: 16. Germline V gene sequence: CDR1 LGHNT, CDR2 FRNRAP. This CDR3 region has 18 residues. The CDR3 bases are TGTGCTAGTGGTAGGACCGGGACAGCCGGAAGATACAATCAGCCCCAGCATTTT. It is translated as CASGRTGTAGRYNQPQHF.

Only one count was recorded for this clone. The V and J genes are TRBV18 and TRBJ2-7; the D gene is possibly TRBD1 (5 bases). V was trimmed by 2 bases and J by 5 bases, leaving 13 bases between them. Germline lookup yields CDR1 KGHSH and CDR2 LQKENI. The CDR3 has 14 amino acids. Written as DNA, the CDR3 is TGTGCCAGCTCACCATTAGGGGAAATGGACGAGCAGTACTTC. It is translated as CASSPLGEMDEQYF.

V and J are TRBV7-8 and TRBJ1-5, with a possible D match to TRBD1 (6 bases). The CDR3 sequence is 14 residues long. Trimming pared 6 bases from V and 1 base from J, leaving 10 bases between. Germline assignment: CDR1 SGHVS and CDR2 FQNEAQ. CDR3 protein: CASRLGASNQPQHF. The CDR3 nucleotides read TGTGCCAGCAGGCTGGGGGCGAGCAATCAGCCCCAGCATTTT.

This chain links TRBV7-6 with TRBJ1-2, with D unclear. Trimming stripped 5 bases from V and 0 bases from J, with 16 bases between. The CDR3 extends over 16 amino acids. Germline V gene data show CDR1 as SGHVS and CDR2 as FNYEAQ. CDR3: CASSLSHPGANYGYTF. The CDR3 bases are TGTGCCAGCAGCCTTTCACACCCCGGGGCTAACTATGGCTACACCTTC.

The rearrangement joins TRBV10-3 to TRBJ1-5; D might be TRBD1 (5 bases). CDR1 and CDR2 from the germline V gene are ENHRY and SYGVKD. The CDR3 runs 14 residues. Trimming stripped 2 bases from V and 4 bases from J, with 9 bases between. The CDR3 nucleotides are TGTGCCATCAGTGAGGGGGCGGAGAATCAGCCCCAGCATTTT. Amino acids: CAISEGAENQPQHF.

The chain carries TRBV4-2 and TRBJ1-1; tentatively, D is TRBD1 (6 bases). V was trimmed by 0 bases and J by 1 base, leaving 9 bases between them. The CDR3 runs 15 residues. In germline, CDR1 is LGHNA, CDR2 YNFKEQ. This CDR3 reads CASSQEETGNTEAFF. Written as DNA, the CDR3 is TGTGCCAGCAGCCAAGAAGAGACAGGGAACACTGAAGCTTTCTTT.

V and J are TRBV2 and TRBJ2-5; D gene unclear. Germline CDR1 is SNHLY and CDR2 is FYNNEI. CDR3 size: 12 residues. V was cut by 4 bases and J by 2 bases, with 5 bases left in between. The CDR3 bases are TGTGCCAGCAGTGGGAGTCAAGAGACCCAGTACTTC. Amino acids: CASSGSQETQYF. Based on the CDR3 plus reference TRBV2 and TRBJ2-5, the full variable domain is EPEVTQTPSHQVTQMGQEVILRCVPISNHLYFYWYRQILGQKVEFLVSFYNNEISEKSEIFDDQFSVERPDGSNFTLKIRSTKLEDSAMYFCASSGSQETQYFGPGTRLLVL.

This chain links TRBV4-1 with TRBJ1-5, with TRBD1 matching over 7 bases. The germline gives CDR1 MGHRA, CDR2 YSYEKL. The V segment lost 4 bases and the J segment 0 bases; nucleotides outside the gene matches: 6. There are 16 residues in the CDR3. CDR3 DNA sequence: TGCGCCAGCAGCCTCGGGACAGTAAATAGCAATCAGCCCCAGCATTTT. This sequence encodes CASSLGTVNSNQPQHF.

This clone was observed a few times. V is TRBV19 and J is TRBJ1-5; 10 positions agree with TRBD1. The CDR3 extends over 17 amino acids. J lost 5 bases, V lost 5 bases, and 12 bases had no gene match. Germline V gene lookup returns CDR1 LNHDA and CDR2 SQIVND (reference sequence). The CDR3 coding sequence is TGTGCCAGTAGTTGGTTTGGTCTCGGGACAGGGGATCAGCCCCAGCATTTT. It is translated as CASSWFGLGTGDQPQHF.

The chain joins TRBV28 to TRBJ1-1; TRBD1 aligns across 7 bases. The CDR3 is 16 residues long. CDR1 and CDR2 (germline): MDHEN, SYDVKM. Trimming took 5 bases from V and 1 from J; bases not matched to a gene: 10. CDR3 in DNA: TGTGCCAGCAGTCCTCCCCGGGACAGAAAGAACACTGAAGCTTTCTTT. This codes for CASSPPRDRKNTEAFF.

This sequence joins TRBV7-3 and TRBJ2-5; 7 bases match TRBD2. Germline CDR1 is SGHTA and CDR2 is FQGTGA. This CDR3 contains 14 residues. V lost 3 bases, J lost 5 bases, and 6 bases stayed unmatched. DNA for the CDR3: TGTGCCAGCAGCTTGCGGGGGAACGGGGAGACCCAGTACTTC. Its translation is CASSLRGNGETQYF.

The CDR3 nucleotides read TGTGCTAGTGGTTCGGATGGACAGGGCAAAACTGGCTACACCTTC. Its translation is CASGSDGQGKTGYTF. The chain couples TRBV12-5 to TRBJ1-2; 8 bases line up with TRBD1. Germline CDR1 is LGHNT and CDR2 is FRNRAP. The CDR3 is 15 residues long. V was pared by 4 bases and J by 7 bases, with 11 bases of the junction left unmatched.

The genes are TRBV6-1 and TRBJ1-1; TRBD1 aligns across 8 bases. Trimming cost V 4 bases and J 1 base; bases outside gene matches: 5. The CDR3 has 15 amino acids. In germline, CDR1 is MNHNS, CDR2 SASEGT. The CDR3 protein is CASSAIGQGNTEAFF. The CDR3 bases are TGTGCCAGCAGTGCCATAGGACAGGGGAACACTGAAGCTTTCTTT.